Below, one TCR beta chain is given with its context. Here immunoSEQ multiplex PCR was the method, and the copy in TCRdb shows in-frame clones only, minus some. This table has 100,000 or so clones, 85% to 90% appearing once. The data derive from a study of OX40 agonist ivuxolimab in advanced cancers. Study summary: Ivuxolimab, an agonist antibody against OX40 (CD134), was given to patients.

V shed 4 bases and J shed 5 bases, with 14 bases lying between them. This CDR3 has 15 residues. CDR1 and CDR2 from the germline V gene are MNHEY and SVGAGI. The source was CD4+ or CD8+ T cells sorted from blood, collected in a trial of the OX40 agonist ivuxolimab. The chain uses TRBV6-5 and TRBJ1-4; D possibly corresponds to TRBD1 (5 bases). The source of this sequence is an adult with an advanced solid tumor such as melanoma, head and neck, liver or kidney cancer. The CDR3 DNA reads TGTGCCAGCAGTTTATTACAGGAGGCGAATGAAAAACTGTTTTTT. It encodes CASSLLQEANEKLFF.